This is a list of T cell receptor beta chains from one sample in a study of T cell repertoires in cytomegalovirus infection. The antigens for these receptors are not known. TCRdb redid the calling of the reads with MiXCR, one entry per CDR3 protein. The sample carries approximately 470,000 distinct CDR3 sequences, under 45% recorded once. The sample in question was cultured PBMCs, obtained from culture after CMV antigen stimulation. These receptors were taken from a human donor in good health (CMV status not recorded). Some clones in this sample may be carry-over from other donors' samples. Both conserved end residues are part of each CDR3. The D gene is left open where the match is weak. A row's size may be missing; if present it is once, few, many or a size class.

NA	TRBV6-6	NA	TRBJ1-2	CASSYSPLWGYTF	TGTGCCAGCAGTTACTCCCCCTTGTGGGGCTACACCTTC
NA	TRBV4-1	NA	TRBJ1-3	CASSETVLSGNTIYF	TGCGCCAGCTCAGAGACTGTTCTCTCTGGAAACACCATATATTTT
NA	TRBV20-1	few	TRBJ2-7	CSARPVPGPAYEQYF	TGCAGTGCTAGACCAGTTCCTGGGCCCGCCTACGAGCAGTACTTC
TRBD1	TRBV19	few	TRBJ1-6	CASSARQGFGSPLHF	TGTGCCAGTAGTGCCCGACAGGGGTTCGGCTCACCCCTCCACTTT
NA	TRBV6-2/TRBV6-3	few	TRBJ2-1	CASSYREVGGYNEQFF	TGTGCCAGCAGTTACAGAGAGGTGGGAGGCTACAATGAGCAGTTCTTC
TRBD2	TRBV4-3	NA	TRBJ2-2	CASSQEAGESGELFF	TGCGCCAGCAGCCAAGAGGCGGGGGAGTCCGGGGAGCTGTTTTTT
TRBD2	TRBV12-3/TRBV12-4	NA	TRBJ2-1	CASSGTSVDEQFF	TGTGCCAGCAGCGGGACTAGCGTGGATGAGCAGTTCTTC
NA	TRBV7-9	few	TRBJ2-7	CASSRTDYEQYF	TGTGCCAGCAGCCGGACCGACTACGAGCAGTACTTC
TRBD1	TRBV2	NA	TRBJ1-5	CASSGDRGGNQPQHF	TGTGCCAGCAGTGGGGACAGGGGAGGAAATCAGCCCCAGCATTTT
TRBD1	TRBV6-2/TRBV6-3	NA	TRBJ2-1	CASSHTGANEQFF	TGTGCCAGCAGCCATACAGGGGCCAATGAGCAGTTCTTC
TRBD2	TRBV7-2	many	TRBJ2-1	CASSPTSGSSYNEQFF	TGTGCCAGCAGCCCGACTAGCGGGAGCTCCTACAATGAGCAGTTCTTC
TRBD1	TRBV12-5	few	TRBJ2-7	CASGLAGTGTEQYF	TGTGCTAGTGGTTTGGCCGGGACAGGGACCGAGCAGTACTTC
NA	TRBV7-4	NA	TRBJ1-6	CASSTPSPYTPWSPLHF	TGTGCCAGCAGCACCCCCTCCCCATATACACCGTGGTCACCCCTCCACTTT
NA	TRBV6-8	NA	TRBJ1-1	CASSYSRTYLNTEAFF	TGTGCCAGCAGTTACTCGAGGACATATCTGAACACTGAAGCTTTCTTT
NA	TRBV6-8	NA	TRBJ1-3	CASRVTDVSGNTIYF	TGTGCCAGCAGGGTGACGGACGTCTCTGGAAACACCATATATTTT
TRBD1	TRBV19	few	TRBJ1-2	CASGPTGGAGGYTF	TGTGCCAGTGGGCCCACAGGGGGCGCGGGAGGCTACACCTTC
NA	TRBV6-1	few	TRBJ1-2	CASTLQPYNYGYTF	TGTGCCAGCACCCTCCAGCCCTACAACTATGGCTACACCTTC
TRBD1	TRBV6-1	NA	TRBJ1-2	CASRRQGKGGNYGYTF	TGTGCCAGCAGAAGACAGGGGAAAGGGGGGAACTATGGCTACACCTTC